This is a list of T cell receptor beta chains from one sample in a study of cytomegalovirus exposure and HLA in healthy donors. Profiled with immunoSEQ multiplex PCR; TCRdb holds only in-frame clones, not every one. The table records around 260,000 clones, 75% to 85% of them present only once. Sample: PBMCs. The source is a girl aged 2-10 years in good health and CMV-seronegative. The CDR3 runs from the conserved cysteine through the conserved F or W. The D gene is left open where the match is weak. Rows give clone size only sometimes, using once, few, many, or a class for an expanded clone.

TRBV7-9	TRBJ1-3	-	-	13	TGTGCCAGCAGCTTCCCAGCTGGAAACACCATATATTTT	CASSFPAGNTIYF
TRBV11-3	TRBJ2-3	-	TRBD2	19	TGTGCCAGCAGCTCTCCGGGACTAGCGGGAGGTCCCGCCACAGATACGCAGTATTTT	CASSSPGLAGGPATDTQYF
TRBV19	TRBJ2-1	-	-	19	TGTGCCAGTAGTATGGCAGGGGGCATCTGGACTAGCTCCTACAATGAGCAGTTCTTC	CASSMAGGIWTSSYNEQFF
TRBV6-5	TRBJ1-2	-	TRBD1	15	TGTGCCAGCAGTTACGGTCCCGGGACAGACTATGGCTACACCTTC	CASSYGPGTDYGYTF
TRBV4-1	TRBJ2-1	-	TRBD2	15	TGCGCCAGCAGCCCTCCGGGACTAGCGAACAATGAGCAGTTCTTC	CASSPPGLANNEQFF
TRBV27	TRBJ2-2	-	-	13	TGTGCCAGCAGTTTAGGCGGGCTCGGGGAGCTGTTTTTT	CASSLGGLGELFF
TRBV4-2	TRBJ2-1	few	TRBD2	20	TGTGCCAGCAGCGACCCGGGACGGACAAGAAGCGGGGGCACCTACAATGAGCAGTTCTTC	CASSDPGRTRSGGTYNEQFF
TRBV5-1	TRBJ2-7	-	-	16	-	CASSFWPRRSSYEQYF
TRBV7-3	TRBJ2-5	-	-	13	TGTGCCAGCAGCTTGGGGCCCCAAGAGACCCAGTACTTC	CASSLGPQETQYF
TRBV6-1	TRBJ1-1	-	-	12	TGTGCCAGCACTGGGCTGAACACTGAAGCTTTCTTT	CASTGLNTEAFF
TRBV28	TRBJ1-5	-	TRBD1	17	TGTGCCAGCACCTACCCCCTAGGACAGGTGGGCAATCAGCCCCAGCATTTT	CASTYPLGQVGNQPQHF
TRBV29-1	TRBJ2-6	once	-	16	TGCAGCGTTGGTGACGGTGGGCCGTCTGGGGCCAACGTCCTGACTTTC	CSVGDGGPSGANVLTF
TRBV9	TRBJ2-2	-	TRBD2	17	TGTGCCAGCAGCGTAGTAGTTAGCGGGAGGGGAACCGGGGAGCTGTTTTTT	CASSVVVSGRGTGELFF
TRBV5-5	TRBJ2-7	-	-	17	TGTGCCAGCAGCTTGGTGGTTAGGGGACACCAACGTTACGAGCAGTACTTC	CASSLVVRGHQRYEQYF
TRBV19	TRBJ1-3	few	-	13	TGTGCCAGTTCTTGGGGGCCTGGAAACACCATATATTTT	CASSWGPGNTIYF
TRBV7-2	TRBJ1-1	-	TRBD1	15	TGTGCCAGCAGCATACCGACAGGGAGGAACACTGAAGCTTTCTTT	CASSIPTGRNTEAFF
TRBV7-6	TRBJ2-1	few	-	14	TGTGCCAGCAGCCGGGAAGTGGGCAACAATGAGCAGTTCTTC	CASSREVGNNEQFF
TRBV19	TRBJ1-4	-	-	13	TGTGCCAACCCGACAGTAACAATTGAAAAACTGTTTTTT	CANPTVTIEKLFF
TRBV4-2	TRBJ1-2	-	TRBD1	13	TGTGCCAGCAGCCATTTACAGGGGTATGGCTACACCTTC	CASSHLQGYGYTF
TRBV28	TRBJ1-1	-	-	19	TGTGCCAGCAGTTTATGGGGCGGGTTGGGGGGTCCTCGGCACACTGAAGCTTTCTTT	CASSLWGGLGGPRHTEAFF
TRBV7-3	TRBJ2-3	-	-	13	TGTGCCAGCAGCTTAAGGAGGCGGGATACGCAGTATTTT	CASSLRRRDTQYF
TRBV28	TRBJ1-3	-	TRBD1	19	TGTGCCAGCAGTCCCAACAGGGGAATCACTGCACATGCTGGAAACACCATATATTTT	CASSPNRGITAHAGNTIYF
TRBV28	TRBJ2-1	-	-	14	TGTGCCACTACCCGGGACTCGCCAAACAATGAGCAGTTCTTC	CATTRDSPNNEQFF
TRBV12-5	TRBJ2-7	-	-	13	TGTGCTAGTGGTCCTCTTGGGGGCTACGAGCAGTACTTC	CASGPLGGYEQYF
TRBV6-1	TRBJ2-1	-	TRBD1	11	TGTGCCAGCAGTTTGACAGGGGGCCAGTTCTTC	CASSLTGGQFF
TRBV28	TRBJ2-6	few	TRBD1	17	TGTGCCAGCAACCGGGACAGACAAGGTTCTGGGGCCAACGTCCTGACTTTC	CASNRDRQGSGANVLTF
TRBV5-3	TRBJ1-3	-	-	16	TGTGCCAGAAGGGGGGGGGAACGGGGCTCTGGAAACACCATATATTTT	CARRGGERGSGNTIYF
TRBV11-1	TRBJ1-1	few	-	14	TGTGCCAGCAGCTTAAATCGTGAAGAGACTGAAGCTTTCTTT	CASSLNREETEAFF
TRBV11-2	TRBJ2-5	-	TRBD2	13	TGTGCCAGCAGCTTGGGGGGGCAAGAGACCCAGTACTTC	CASSLGGQETQYF
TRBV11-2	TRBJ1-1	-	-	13	TGTGCCAGCAGCTCGCACTTGAACACTGAAGCTTTCTTT	CASSSHLNTEAFF
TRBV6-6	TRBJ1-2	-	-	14	TGTGCCAGCAGTTACTCTCAGGGATCTGATGGCTACACCTTC	CASSYSQGSDGYTF
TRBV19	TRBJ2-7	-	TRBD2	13	TGTGCCAGCTGTGGCCTAGCGGGAGAAGAGCAGTACTTC	CASCGLAGEEQYF
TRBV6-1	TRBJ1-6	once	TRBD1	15	TGTGCCAGCAGTGCAAGGACAGGGAAGAATTCACCCCTCCACTTT	CASSARTGKNSPLHF
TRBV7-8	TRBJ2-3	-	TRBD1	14	TGTGCCAGCAGCCAAAGGACAGGGGCAGATACGCAGTATTTT	CASSQRTGADTQYF
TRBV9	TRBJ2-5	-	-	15	TGTGCCAGCAGCGTAGGGGGGGGCACTCTGGAGACCCAGTACTTC	CASSVGGGTLETQYF
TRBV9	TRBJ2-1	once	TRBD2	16	TGTGCCAGCAGCGCTAGTACCGGACTAGGCAACAATGAGCAGTTCTTC	CASSASTGLGNNEQFF
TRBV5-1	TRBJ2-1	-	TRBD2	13	TGCGCCAGCAGCTTGGGACTAGCTAATGAGCAGTTCTTC	CASSLGLANEQFF
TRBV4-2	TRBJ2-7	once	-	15	TGTGCCAGCAGCCAAGAGTCTAGCTCACCACTAGGGCAGTACTTC	CASSQESSSPLGQYF
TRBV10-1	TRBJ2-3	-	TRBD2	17	TGCGCCCCCAAGGGCGTTGCGCGGGGGGCTGACACAGATACGCAGTATTTT	CAPKGVARGADTDTQYF
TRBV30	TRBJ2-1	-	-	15	TGTGCCTGGAGTGTACGGAGGGGGAGGGACCATGAGCAGTTCTTC	CAWSVRRGRDHEQFF
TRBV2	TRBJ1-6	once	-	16	TGTGCCAGCAGTGAAGGCAGGGGCTCCTATAATTCACCCCTCCACTTT	CASSEGRGSYNSPLHF
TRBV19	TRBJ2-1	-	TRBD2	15	TGTGCCAGTAGTCTTTCTAGCGGGAGTTACAATGAGCAGTTCTTC	CASSLSSGSYNEQFF
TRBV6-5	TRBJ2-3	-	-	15	TGTGCCAGCAGCCGACAGGTCATACCCACAGATACGCAGTATTTT	CASSRQVIPTDTQYF
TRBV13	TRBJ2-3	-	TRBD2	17	TGTGCCAGCAGCTTTACACATCGGGAGGCCCTCACAGATACGCAGTATTTT	CASSFTHREALTDTQYF
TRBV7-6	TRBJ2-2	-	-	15	TGTGCCAGCAGCGCGACGACAGGATACACCGGGGAGCTGTTTTTT	CASSATTGYTGELFF
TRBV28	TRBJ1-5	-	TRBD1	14	TGTGCCAGCAGCTTGGGTACAGGGGATCAGCCCCAGCATTTT	CASSLGTGDQPQHF
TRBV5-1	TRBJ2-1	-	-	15	TGCGCCAGCAGCTTGAGCCGACGGGGCTACAATGAGCAGTTCTTC	CASSLSRRGYNEQFF
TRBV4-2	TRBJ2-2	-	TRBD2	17	TGTGCCAGCAGCCATCCCCGCGGGGGGCTCTTCACCGGGGAGCTGTTTTTT	CASSHPRGGLFTGELFF
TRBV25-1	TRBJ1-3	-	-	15	TGTGCCCGTAGAGCGGCCGCGCTCTTAGGAAACACCATATATTTT	CARRAAALLGNTIYF
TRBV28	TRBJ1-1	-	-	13	TGTGCCAGCAGTCTACCAGGGGTGACTGAAGCTTTCTTT	CASSLPGVTEAFF
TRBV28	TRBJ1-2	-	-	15	TGTGCCAGCAGTTTGGGAGTTGATGTGGCCTATGGCTACACCTTC	CASSLGVDVAYGYTF
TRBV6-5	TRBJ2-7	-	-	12	TGTGCCAGCAGGGGCGGGTCCTACGAGCAGTACTTC	CASRGGSYEQYF
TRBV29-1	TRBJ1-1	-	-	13	TGCAGCATGAGGGAGGGAGGGAACACTGAAGCTTTCTTT	CSMREGGNTEAFF